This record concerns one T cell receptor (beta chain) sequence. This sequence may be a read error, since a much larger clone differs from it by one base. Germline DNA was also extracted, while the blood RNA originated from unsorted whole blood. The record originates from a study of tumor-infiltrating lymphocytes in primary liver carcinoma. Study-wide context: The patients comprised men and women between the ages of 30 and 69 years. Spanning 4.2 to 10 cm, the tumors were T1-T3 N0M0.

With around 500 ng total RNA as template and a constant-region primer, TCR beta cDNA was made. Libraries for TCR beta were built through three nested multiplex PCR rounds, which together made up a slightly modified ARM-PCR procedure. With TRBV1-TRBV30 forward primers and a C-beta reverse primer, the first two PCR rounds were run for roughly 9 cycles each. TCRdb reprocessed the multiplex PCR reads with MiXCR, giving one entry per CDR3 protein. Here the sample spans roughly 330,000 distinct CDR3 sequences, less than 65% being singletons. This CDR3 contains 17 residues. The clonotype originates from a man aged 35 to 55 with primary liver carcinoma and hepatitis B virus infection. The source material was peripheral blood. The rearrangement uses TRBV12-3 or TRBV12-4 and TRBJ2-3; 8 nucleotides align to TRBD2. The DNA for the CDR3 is TGTGTCAGCAGTATCGGGATAGCGGGACGCCCCCCAGATACGCAGTATTTT. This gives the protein CVSSIGIAGRPPDTQYF.